The 15 T cell receptor beta chains presented below share a single source sample, sequenced in a study of cytomegalovirus exposure and HLA in healthy donors. Profiled with immunoSEQ multiplex PCR; TCRdb holds only in-frame clones, not every one. Of about 120,000 clones in the sample, over 75% were seen once. The sequencing sample was made of PBMCs. Every receptor here comes from a woman aged 25 to 39 in good health and CMV-seronegative.

The V call is TRBV30, the J call TRBJ1-4; D is uncertain. CDR1 and CDR2 (germline): GTSNPN, SVGIG (reference sequence). This CDR3 comprises 14 residues. V was pared by 5 bases and J by 8 bases, with 18 bases between. CDR3 residues: CAWSSAAGGEKLFF. The CDR3 coding sequence is TGTGCCTGGTCCTCTGCGGCGGGTGGGGAAAAACTGTTTTTT. Full variable domain (remainder filled in from reference TRBV30 and TRBJ1-4): SQTIHQWPATLVQPVGSPLSLECTVEGTSNPNLYWYRQAAGRGLQLLFYSVGIGQISSEVPQNLSASRPQDRQFILSSKKLLLSDSGFYLCAWSSAAGGEKLFFGSGTQLSVL.

Written as DNA, the CDR3 is TGTGCCAGCTCACCCTCCGGGGGGTCAGACACCATATATTTT. It codes for CASSPSGGSDTIYF. The V gene is TRBV18, the J gene TRBJ1-3, with D possibly matching TRBD1 (5 bases). CDR3 length: 14 amino acids. CDR1 KGHSH and CDR2 LQKENI come from the germline V gene. Trimming removed 3 bases from V and 8 bases from J, with 14 bases in between.

The chain joins TRBV30 to TRBJ1-5; TRBD1 aligns across 7 bases. The germline V gene has CDR1 GTSNPN and CDR2 SVGIG (reference sequence). The CDR3 runs 14 residues. V shed 0 bases and J 7 bases; nucleotides not matched to a gene: 6. The chain's CDR3 is CAWSVTGARQPQHF. CDR3 DNA: TGTGCCTGGAGTGTAACAGGGGCAAGGCAGCCCCAGCATTTT. Drawing the rest from reference TRBV30 and TRBJ1-5, the complete variable domain is SQTIHQWPATLVQPVGSPLSLECTVEGTSNPNLYWYRQAAGRGLQLLFYSVGIGQISSEVPQNLSASRPQDRQFILSSKKLLLSDSGFYLCAWSVTGARQPQHFGDGTRLSIL.

The chain recombines TRBV7-2 with TRBJ2-2; 9 bases agree with TRBD2. CDR1 and CDR2 from the germline V gene are SGHTA and FQGNSA. The V segment lost 5 bases and the J segment 4 bases; nucleotides outside the gene matches: 8. The CDR3 is made up of 16 amino acids. The CDR3 protein is CASSPRSGGSTGELFF. The CDR3 DNA follows: TGTGCCAGCAGCCCCCGGAGCGGGGGGTCCACCGGGGAGCTGTTTTTT.

The chain combines TRBV2 with TRBJ2-7; TRBD1 matches 8 bases. CDR3 size: 19 residues. Losses at the gene ends were 6 bases for V and 4 bases for J; bases not matched to a gene: 23. CDR1 and CDR2 (germline): SNHLY, FYNNEI. CDR3 sequence: CASRPHRDRPYTKVYEQYF. CDR3 DNA: TGTGCCAGCAGGCCCCACCGGGACAGGCCCTATACAAAGGTTTACGAGCAGTACTTC.

V and J are TRBV29-1 and TRBJ2-7; 7 bases line up with TRBD1. V lost 6 bases and J lost 2; bases outside the gene matches: 7. The CDR3 totals 13 residues. Germline V CDR1 and CDR2: SQVTM, ANQGSEA. The CDR3 loop is CSVAGGTAYEQYF. CDR3 sequence (DNA): TGCAGCGTCGCAGGGGGAACCGCCTACGAGCAGTACTTC.

The chain carries TRBV6-1 and TRBJ1-6; D gene uncertain. Trimming left V 4 bases short and J 6 bases short, with 7 bases between. The germline V gene encodes CDR1 MNHNS and CDR2 SASEGT. The CDR3 is 13 amino acids. In DNA form, the CDR3 reads TGTGCCAGCAGTGGACTGCCTAATTCACCCCTCCACTTT. It translates to CASSGLPNSPLHF.

This clone turned up a few times. V usage is TRBV27 and J usage is TRBJ1-2; no clear D. This CDR3 region has 13 residues. Deletions cut 6 bases from V and 4 bases from J, with 12 bases between. CDR1 and CDR2 from the germline V gene are MNHEY and SMNVEV (reference sequence). DNA for the CDR3: TGTGCCAGCAGCCGGGTCCCTTCCTATGGCTACACCTTC. This sequence encodes CASSRVPSYGYTF.

The chain couples TRBV29-1 to TRBJ2-4; 7 bases are a match to TRBD1. V was clipped by 5 bases and J by 1 base; unmatched bases: 11. Germline V lookup: CDR1 SQVTM, CDR2 ANQGSEA. This CDR3 has 16 amino acids. The CDR3 loop reads CSVCPAGTEAKNIQYF. CDR3 coding DNA: TGCAGCGTTTGCCCAGCCGGGACAGAGGCCAAAAACATTCAGTACTTC.

The chain uses TRBV18 and TRBJ1-2, with a tentative D call TRBD1 (6 bases). Trimming shortened V by 4 bases and J by 7 bases, and 16 bases separated the two germline ends. CDR3 length: 14 amino acids. CDR1 and CDR2 (germline): KGHSH, LQKENI. CDR3 protein: CASSLDRNGAGYTF. CDR3 bases: TGTGCCAGCTCACTAGACAGGAACGGGGCTGGCTACACCTTC. The full variable domain, its missing parts supplied by reference TRBV18 and TRBJ1-2, is NAGVMQNPRHLVRRRGQEARLRCSPMKGHSHVYWYRQLPEEGLKFMVYLQKENIIDESGMPKERFSAEFPKEGPSILRIQQVVRGDSAAYFCASSLDRNGAGYTFGSGTRLTVV.

This chain joins TRBV25-1 and TRBJ2-5; 11 nucleotides align to TRBD2. With V trimmed by 3 bases and J by 7 bases, 10 bases remained unmatched. Germline loops: CDR1 MGHDK, CDR2 SYGVNS. CDR3 length: 16 residues. The CDR3 loop reads CASSEGLAGGPWTQYF. For the CDR3, the DNA is TGTGCCAGCAGTGAGGGTTTAGCGGGGGGGCCTTGGACCCAGTACTTC.

The chain has TRBV6-5 and TRBJ2-1; 9 bases are shared with TRBD2. The CDR3 is 14 amino acids. Germline V gives CDR1 MNHEY, CDR2 SVGAGI. Germline trimming cut 8 bases from V and 4 bases from J; bases unmatched to any gene: 6. As DNA, the CDR3 is TGTGCCAGCTCGGCGGGGGGGCCATACAATGAGCAGTTCTTC. Protein sequence: CASSAGGPYNEQFF.

This clone was detected only once. The chain employs TRBV7-2 and TRBJ2-7, with 9 bases identical to TRBD1. With 4 bases clipped from V and 5 bases from J, the junction kept 3 bases outside the gene matches. This CDR3 spans 13 amino acids. From germline, CDR1 is SGHTA and CDR2 FQGNSA. This chain's CDR3 is CASSWTGANEQYF. DNA of the CDR3: TGTGCCAGCAGCTGGACAGGGGCAAACGAGCAGTACTTC.

V is TRBV5-5 and J is TRBJ2-1; D is perhaps TRBD2 (6 bases). CDR1 is SGHKS and CDR2 is YYEKEE in the germline V gene (reference sequence). The CDR3 runs to 12 residues. The V end was cut by 4 bases, the J end by 9 bases, with 11 bases between. CDR3 amino acids: CASSRGRLEQFF. CDR3 coding DNA: TGTGCCAGCAGCCGTGGGAGGCTTGAGCAGTTCTTC.

Comment on this clone: Other nucleotide sequences from this sample produce the same CDR3. The V gene is TRBV9, the J gene TRBJ2-5, with D unclear. The CDR3 runs 14 residues. Trimming cost V 2 bases and J 3 bases, with 11 bases left between them. CDR1 and CDR2 (germline): SGDLS, YYNGEE. The CDR3 loop reads CASSVRAEEETQYF. The DNA for the CDR3 is TGTGCCAGCAGCGTGCGCGCCGAGGAAGAGACCCAGTACTTC.